The subject of this entry is one T cell receptor beta chain. After removal of 5 bases from V and 4 bases from J, the junction contained 7 bases not matched to a gene. Germline values: CDR1 PRHDT, CDR2 FYEKMQ (reference sequence). The CDR3 sequence is 15 residues long. These data come from a study of yellow fever vaccine responses in identical twins. TCRdb re-called the RT-PCR reads with MiXCR, one entry per CDR3 protein. The top ten hold 20% of the sample, which has 1,300 or so distinct CDR3 sequences, around 89% seen once. The chain has TRBV13 and TRBJ1-5, with TRBD1 identical over 8 bases. The sample in question was T cells from blood (PBMCs), unsorted or a sorted subset (not recorded which), obtained before or after yellow fever vaccination (not recorded which). The receptor was derived from a female donor who received the yellow fever vaccine. The chain's CDR3 is CASSPDRGGNQPQHF. DNA for the CDR3: TGTGCCAGCAGCCCCGACAGGGGTGGGAATCAGCCCCAGCATTTT.